The rows below give T cell receptor beta chains drawn from one sample of a study of shared clonotypes between healthy human individuals. Profiling relied on immunoSEQ multiplex PCR, and the TCRdb table lists in-frame clones only, not all of them. The data show a few million clones, roughly 92% seen once. Sequences were obtained from naive CD4+ T cells from PBMCs. The receptors stem from a young man in good health. Some clones in this sample may be carry-over from other donors' samples. Both conserved end residues are part of each CDR3. D genes are given only for firm matches. The listing skips clone size in some rows; elsewhere it reads once, few, many or a size class.

J gene: TRBJ2-1; clone size: few; D gene: -; V gene: TRBV6-6; CDR3 protein: CASSYSRDYEQFF; CDR3 DNA: TGTGCCAGCAGTTACTCAAGGGACTATGAGCAGTTCTTC
J gene: TRBJ2-3; clone size: once; D gene: TRBD2; V gene: TRBV7-2; CDR3 protein: CASSSVFSPSGSPDTQYF; CDR3 DNA: TGTGCCAGCAGCTCTGTCTTTAGTCCTAGCGGGAGCCCCGATACGCAGTATTTT
J gene: TRBJ2-1; clone size: once; D gene: -; V gene: TRBV30; CDR3 protein: CAWSVWAAASGWGQFF; CDR3 DNA: TGTGCCTGGAGTGTCTGGGCCGCAGCATCGGGGTGGGGGCAGTTCTTC
J gene: TRBJ2-3; clone size: once; D gene: -; V gene: TRBV7-2; CDR3 protein: CASRPDSRPSSTDTQYF; CDR3 DNA: TGTGCCAGCAGGCCCGACTCTAGGCCTTCTAGCACAGATACGCAGTATTTT
J gene: TRBJ2-6; clone size: -; D gene: -; V gene: TRBV7-2; CDR3 protein: CASSLGGSGANVLTF; CDR3 DNA: TGTGCCAGCAGCTTAGGGGGCTCTGGGGCCAACGTCCTGACTTTC
J gene: TRBJ1-5; clone size: -; D gene: -; V gene: TRBV4-2; CDR3 protein: CASSQDSTDQPQHF; CDR3 DNA: TGTGCCAGCAGCCAAGATAGTACGGATCAGCCCCAGCATTTT
J gene: TRBJ1-6; clone size: -; D gene: -; V gene: TRBV5-6; CDR3 protein: CASSLRGPLHF; CDR3 DNA: TGTGCCAGCAGCTTGCGGGGACCCCTCCACTTT
J gene: TRBJ1-1; clone size: -; D gene: TRBD1; V gene: TRBV15; CDR3 protein: CATSRLDRGRTEAFF; CDR3 DNA: TGTGCCACCAGCAGACTGGACAGGGGGAGGACTGAAGCTTTCTTT
J gene: TRBJ2-7; clone size: -; D gene: TRBD2; V gene: TRBV5-1; CDR3 protein: CASSLGLAGNYEQYF; CDR3 DNA: TGCGCCAGCAGCTTAGGACTAGCGGGCAACTACGAGCAGTACTTC
J gene: TRBJ1-6; clone size: once; D gene: TRBD1; V gene: TRBV5-4; CDR3 protein: CASSYPGQGTNSPLHF; CDR3 DNA: TGTGCCAGCAGCTACCCGGGACAGGGTACGAATTCACCCCTCCACTTT
J gene: TRBJ2-1; clone size: -; D gene: TRBD1; V gene: TRBV5-1; CDR3 protein: CASRQGEFDNEQFF; CDR3 DNA: TGCGCCAGCAGACAGGGGGAGTTTGACAATGAGCAGTTCTTC
J gene: TRBJ2-4; clone size: -; D gene: -; V gene: TRBV6-6; CDR3 protein: CASSYERLAKNIQYF; CDR3 DNA: TGTGCCAGCAGTTACGAGCGACTAGCCAAAAACATTCAGTACTTC
J gene: TRBJ2-2; clone size: -; D gene: TRBD1; V gene: TRBV28; CDR3 protein: CASSLTGDIGELFF; CDR3 DNA: TGTGCCAGCAGTCTGACAGGGGATATCGGGGAGCTGTTTTTT
J gene: TRBJ2-3; clone size: -; D gene: TRBD2; V gene: TRBV5-6; CDR3 protein: CASSILAGGSTDTQYF; CDR3 DNA: TGTGCCAGCAGCATTCTAGCGGGAGGGTCCACAGATACGCAGTATTTT
J gene: TRBJ2-7; clone size: -; D gene: -; V gene: TRBV10-3; CDR3 protein: CAIRTRNLVSYEQYF; CDR3 DNA: TGTGCCATCAGGACTAGGAATCTAGTCTCCTACGAGCAGTACTTC
J gene: TRBJ1-2; clone size: -; D gene: -; V gene: TRBV28; CDR3 protein: CASREGMRGYTF; CDR3 DNA: TGTGCCTCCAGGGAGGGAATGCGTGGCTACACCTTC
J gene: TRBJ2-5; clone size: -; D gene: -; V gene: TRBV19; CDR3 protein: CASSIGRGILETQYF; CDR3 DNA: TGTGCCAGTAGTATAGGGCGGGGAATCTTGGAGACCCAGTACTTC
J gene: TRBJ1-1; clone size: -; D gene: -; V gene: TRBV11-2; CDR3 protein: CASSLVLGGNTEAFF; CDR3 DNA: TGTGCCAGCAGCTTAGTTTTAGGGGGGAACACTGAAGCTTTCTTT
J gene: TRBJ2-7; clone size: -; D gene: -; V gene: TRBV5-1; CDR3 protein: CASSLFAGGHGGGEQYF; CDR3 DNA: TGCGCCAGCAGCTTGTTCGCTGGGGGGCACGGTGGCGGCGAGCAGTACTTC
J gene: TRBJ2-1; clone size: -; D gene: -; V gene: TRBV19; CDR3 protein: CASKVVGADEQFF; CDR3 DNA: TGTGCCAGTAAAGTAGTAGGAGCGGATGAGCAGTTCTTC
J gene: TRBJ2-5; clone size: -; D gene: -; V gene: TRBV7-2; CDR3 protein: CASSFRSIEETQYF; CDR3 DNA: TGTGCCAGCAGCTTCCGATCCATCGAAGAGACCCAGTACTTC
J gene: TRBJ2-3; clone size: -; D gene: -; V gene: TRBV15; CDR3 protein: CATSRDWGADTQYF; CDR3 DNA: TGTGCCACCAGCAGAGATTGGGGGGCAGATACGCAGTATTTT
J gene: TRBJ2-1; clone size: -; D gene: TRBD2; V gene: TRBV7-3; CDR3 protein: CASSPGLADYNEQFF; CDR3 DNA: TGTGCCAGCAGCCCCGGACTAGCGGATTACAATGAGCAGTTCTTC
J gene: TRBJ2-1; clone size: -; D gene: -; V gene: TRBV9; CDR3 protein: CASSVDLRTSFNEQFF; CDR3 DNA: TGTGCCAGCAGCGTAGATCTAAGGACTTCATTCAATGAGCAGTTCTTC
J gene: TRBJ2-1; clone size: -; D gene: TRBD2; V gene: TRBV4-3; CDR3 protein: CASSYGLAVYNEQFF; CDR3 DNA: TGCGCCAGCAGCTATGGACTAGCGGTCTACAATGAGCAGTTCTTC
J gene: TRBJ2-7; clone size: -; D gene: TRBD2; V gene: TRBV14; CDR3 protein: CASSPIPGLAGGLSYEQYF; CDR3 DNA: TGTGCCAGCAGCCCCATTCCGGGACTAGCGGGAGGGCTCTCCTACGAGCAGTACTTC
J gene: TRBJ2-7; clone size: -; D gene: TRBD2; V gene: TRBV27; CDR3 protein: CASSLTGTSGWEQYF; CDR3 DNA: TGTGCCAGCAGTCTGACCGGGACTAGCGGTTGGGAGCAGTACTTC
J gene: TRBJ2-1; clone size: -; D gene: TRBD2; V gene: TRBV4-2; CDR3 protein: CASSQVGLVGSSYNEQFF; CDR3 DNA: TGTGCCAGCAGCCAAGTGGGACTAGTGGGATCGTCCTACAATGAGCAGTTCTTC
J gene: TRBJ2-7; clone size: -; D gene: -; V gene: TRBV2; CDR3 protein: CASSEAGLADLYEQYF; CDR3 DNA: TGTGCCAGCAGTGAAGCGGGGTTAGCGGACCTCTACGAGCAGTACTTC
J gene: TRBJ2-7; clone size: -; D gene: TRBD1; V gene: TRBV18; CDR3 protein: CASSPPEGTGGYEQYF; CDR3 DNA: TGTGCCAGCTCACCACCAGAGGGGACAGGGGGCTACGAGCAGTACTTC
J gene: TRBJ1-5; clone size: -; D gene: -; V gene: TRBV5-3; CDR3 protein: CARSFPQGYGNQPQHF; CDR3 DNA: TGTGCCAGAAGCTTCCCACAGGGATATGGCAATCAGCCCCAGCATTTT
J gene: TRBJ2-1; clone size: -; D gene: -; V gene: TRBV11-2; CDR3 protein: CASRSRPSGVNEQFF; CDR3 DNA: TGTGCCAGCAGGTCTCGGCCGAGCGGAGTCAATGAGCAGTTCTTC
J gene: TRBJ1-2; clone size: -; D gene: TRBD1; V gene: TRBV28; CDR3 protein: CASNSLPGQGFRYTF; CDR3 DNA: TGTGCCAGCAATTCCCTTCCGGGACAGGGTTTTAGGTACACCTTC
J gene: TRBJ2-1; clone size: -; D gene: -; V gene: TRBV28; CDR3 protein: CASSFFIRGDNEQFF; CDR3 DNA: TGTGCCAGCAGTTTCTTCATTCGAGGGGACAATGAGCAGTTCTTC
J gene: TRBJ2-2; clone size: -; D gene: -; V gene: TRBV27; CDR3 protein: CASTQTPTGLKTGELFF; CDR3 DNA: TGTGCCAGCACCCAAACCCCGACAGGACTCAAAACCGGGGAGCTGTTTTTT
J gene: TRBJ2-5; clone size: -; D gene: TRBD1; V gene: TRBV11-2; CDR3 protein: CASSFTRTGLETQYF; CDR3 DNA: TGTGCCAGCAGCTTCACCCGGACAGGGCTGGAGACCCAGTACTTC
J gene: TRBJ1-5; clone size: -; D gene: -; V gene: TRBV28; CDR3 protein: CASSSPGAANQPQHF; CDR3 DNA: TGTGCCAGCAGTTCCCCAGGTGCTGCCAATCAGCCCCAGCATTTT
J gene: TRBJ1-2; clone size: few; D gene: -; V gene: TRBV30; CDR3 protein: CAWSPPGTTF; CDR3 DNA: TGTGCCTGGAGTCCCCCGGGTACCACCTTC
J gene: TRBJ2-3; clone size: -; D gene: -; V gene: TRBV7-2; CDR3 protein: CASSLRGASTDTQYF; CDR3 DNA: TGTGCCAGCAGCTTACGTGGGGCTAGCACAGATACGCAGTATTTT
J gene: TRBJ1-5; clone size: -; D gene: TRBD1; V gene: TRBV19; CDR3 protein: CASSTDRANQPQHF; CDR3 DNA: TGTGCCAGTAGTACGGACAGGGCCAATCAGCCCCAGCATTTT
J gene: TRBJ2-7; clone size: -; D gene: TRBD1; V gene: TRBV5-4; CDR3 protein: CASSLTGGIGNYEQYF; CDR3 DNA: TGTGCCAGCAGCCTCACAGGGGGCATCGGCAACTACGAGCAGTACTTC
J gene: TRBJ2-1; clone size: -; D gene: TRBD1; V gene: TRBV4-1; CDR3 protein: CASSQGQGSYNEQFF; CDR3 DNA: TGCGCCAGCAGCCAAGGACAGGGTTCCTACAATGAGCAGTTCTTC
J gene: TRBJ2-7; clone size: once; D gene: -; V gene: TRBV5-5; CDR3 protein: CASSPTVGAPYEQYF; CDR3 DNA: TGTGCCAGCAGCCCGACCGTAGGCGCGCCCTACGAGCAGTACTTC
J gene: TRBJ2-3; clone size: -; D gene: TRBD1; V gene: TRBV4-3; CDR3 protein: CASSQVYRGPTDTQYF; CDR3 DNA: TGCGCCAGCAGCCAAGTGTACAGGGGGCCTACAGATACGCAGTATTTT
J gene: TRBJ2-7; clone size: -; D gene: -; V gene: TRBV25-1; CDR3 protein: CASGQSTHYEQYF; CDR3 DNA: TGTGCCAGCGGACAGTCGACCCACTACGAGCAGTACTTC
J gene: TRBJ1-2; clone size: -; D gene: TRBD1; V gene: TRBV6-5; CDR3 protein: CASSYSGTVFYGYTF; CDR3 DNA: TGTGCCAGCAGTTACTCGGGGACAGTCTTCTATGGCTACACCTTC
J gene: TRBJ2-4; clone size: -; D gene: -; V gene: TRBV9; CDR3 protein: CASSVDMGSAVAKNIQYF; CDR3 DNA: TGTGCCAGCAGCGTAGATATGGGGTCAGCCGTAGCCAAAAACATTCAGTACTTC
J gene: TRBJ1-1; clone size: -; D gene: -; V gene: TRBV28; CDR3 protein: CASSLWRTRKNLGGTAEAFF; CDR3 DNA: TGTGCCAGCAGTTTATGGCGGACGAGAAAGAACCTAGGTGGGACCGCTGAAGCTTTCTTT
J gene: TRBJ1-1; clone size: once; D gene: -; V gene: TRBV5-1; CDR3 protein: CASTLRGVDTEAFF; CDR3 DNA: TGCGCCAGCACCTTGCGAGGGGTCGACACTGAAGCTTTCTTT
J gene: TRBJ2-7; clone size: -; D gene: -; V gene: TRBV7-2; CDR3 protein: CASSAKTSLHEQYF; CDR3 DNA: TGTGCCAGCAGCGCCAAGACTAGTCTCCACGAGCAGTACTTC
J gene: TRBJ1-5; clone size: -; D gene: -; V gene: TRBV7-6; CDR3 protein: CASTPLPDIGVGNQPQHF; CDR3 DNA: TGTGCCAGCACCCCCTTACCGGACATCGGGGTTGGCAATCAGCCCCAGCATTTT
J gene: TRBJ2-7; clone size: -; D gene: TRBD1; V gene: TRBV28; CDR3 protein: CASSSTGGDPYEQYF; CDR3 DNA: TGTGCCAGCAGTTCCACAGGGGGCGACCCCTACGAGCAGTACTTC
J gene: TRBJ1-2; clone size: once; D gene: TRBD1; V gene: TRBV11-2; CDR3 protein: CASSLGTGQGSYGYTF; CDR3 DNA: TGTGCCAGCAGCCTAGGGACGGGACAGGGATCCTATGGCTACACCTTC
J gene: TRBJ2-2; clone size: -; D gene: TRBD1; V gene: TRBV2; CDR3 protein: CASSGQGARAGELFF; CDR3 DNA: TGTGCCAGCAGTGGTCAGGGGGCTCGCGCCGGGGAGCTGTTTTTT
J gene: TRBJ1-1; clone size: -; D gene: -; V gene: TRBV21-1; CDR3 protein: CASSKDEGRAEAFF; CDR3 DNA: TGTGCCAGCAGCAAAGATGAGGGGCGCGCTGAAGCTTTCTTT